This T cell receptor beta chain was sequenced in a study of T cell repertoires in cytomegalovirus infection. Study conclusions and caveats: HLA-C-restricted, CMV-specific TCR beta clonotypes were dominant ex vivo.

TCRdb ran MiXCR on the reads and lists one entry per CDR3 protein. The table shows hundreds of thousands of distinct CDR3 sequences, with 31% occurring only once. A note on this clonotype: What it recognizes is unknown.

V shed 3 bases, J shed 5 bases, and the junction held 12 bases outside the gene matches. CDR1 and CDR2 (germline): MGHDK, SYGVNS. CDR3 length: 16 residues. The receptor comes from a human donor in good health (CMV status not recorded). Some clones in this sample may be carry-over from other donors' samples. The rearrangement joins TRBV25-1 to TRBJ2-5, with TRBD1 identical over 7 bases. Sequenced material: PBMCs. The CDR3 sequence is CASSDRQGRIDETQYF. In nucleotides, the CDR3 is TGTGCCAGCAGTGATCGACAGGGAAGGATAGATGAGACCCAGTACTTC.